The 26 T cell receptor beta chains listed next were all sequenced from one sample in a study of T-cell reconstitution after alpha-beta-depleted transplantation in children (dated by TCRdb to 2016 to 2017). The library was made by PCR. Sequenced using an Illumina HiSeq 2500. TCR library preparation used molecular barcoding, with unique molecular identifiers applied to normalize quantification of the TCRbeta repertoire. TCRdb cleaned the public reads at Q25 with fastp, built clones with MiXCR and kept in-frame beta chains. Rows are combined by CDR3 protein, so each entry shows the most common genes and DNA. The sample includes approximately 420,000 distinct CDR3 sequences, with approximately 11% observed a single time. The ten largest clones add up to roughly 5% of the sample. Material: PBMCs from the stem cell graft donor, obtained from the stem cell graft. The receptors were sampled from a human donor who donated a stem cell graft to a child with acute myeloid leukemia.

This clonotype was counted ten times or more. This chain uses TRBV12-3 or TRBV12-4 with TRBJ2-2; unclear D gene. Trimming cost V 3 bases and J 5 bases, with 7 bases left between them. The CDR3 has 13 amino acids. The CDR3 is CASSFVGTGELFF. CDR3 coding DNA: TGTGCCAGCAGTTTTGTAGGTACCGGGGAGCTGTTTTTT.

This clonotype was counted only a few times. The chain uses TRBV20-1 and TRBJ2-7; 7 bases match TRBD1. CDR3 length equals 14 residues. From germline, CDR1 is DFQATT and CDR2 SNEGSKA (reference sequence). V dropped 6 bases and J dropped 5; count of bases not matched to a gene: 13. Here the CDR3 reads CSATLRDSVHEQYF. In DNA, the CDR3 is TGCAGTGCCACCTTACGGGACAGTGTCCACGAGCAGTACTTC.

Ten or more counts support this clonotype. The chain couples TRBV9 to TRBJ2-2; TRBD2 aligns across 9 bases. This CDR3 spans 14 amino acids. Germline V gene data show CDR1 as SGDLS and CDR2 as YYNGEE. With 0 bases clipped from V and 6 bases from J, the junction kept 0 bases outside the gene matches. The CDR3 nucleotides read TGTGCCAGCAGCGTAGGACTAGCGGCCGGGGAGCTGTTTTTT. Protein: CASSVGLAAGELFF.

This clonotype was seen a few times. J is TRBJ1-2 and V is TRBV12-3 or TRBV12-4; D is perhaps TRBD1 (6 bases). CDR3 length: 13 residues. The V and J ends lost 5 bases and 4 bases respectively, with 11 bases between them. CDR3 sequence: CASSPTGIYGYTF. In DNA form, the CDR3 reads TGTGCCAGCAGTCCCACAGGGATCTATGGCTACACCTTC.

This clonotype was counted ten times or more. V gene TRBV25-1 combines with J gene TRBJ2-3, with no clear D. V was shortened by 1 base and J by 0 bases, with 5 bases between the two germline ends. Germline V gene sequence: CDR1 MGHDK, CDR2 SYGVNS. There are 14 residues in the CDR3. The CDR3 DNA reads TGTGCCAGCAGTGAATCCCCTAGCACAGATACGCAGTATTTT. Encoded protein: CASSESPSTDTQYF.

The V and J genes are TRBV20-1 and TRBJ2-3; D is uncertain. Trimming removed 3 bases at V and 0 bases at J, with 7 bases between. Germline V gene data show CDR1 as DFQATT and CDR2 as SNEGSKA (reference sequence). CDR3 length: 13 amino acids. The CDR3 spells CSASQPSTDTQYF. The DNA of the CDR3 is TGCAGTGCTAGCCAGCCTAGCACAGATACGCAGTATTTT.

This clonotype was counted ten times or more. The chain joins TRBV10-3 to TRBJ2-2; 7 positions match TRBD2. This CDR3 comprises 20 residues. J gave up 3 bases and V 0 bases, and 16 bases lay outside the gene matches. Germline loops: CDR1 ENHRY, CDR2 SYGVKD. CDR3 residues: CAISESSVPSGGSDTGELFF. CDR3 nucleotides: TGTGCCATCAGTGAGTCGAGCGTGCCTAGCGGAGGGTCGGACACCGGGGAGCTGTTTTTT.

The rearrangement joins TRBV14 to TRBJ2-6; no definite D call. Trimming cost V 4 bases and J 2 bases, with 9 bases left between them. Germline CDR1 SGHDN, CDR2 FVKESK. The CDR3 runs 15 residues. The CDR3 region is CASSLLQTGANVLTF. In nucleotides, the CDR3 is TGTGCCAGCAGCCTTCTGCAGACTGGGGCCAACGTCCTGACTTTC.

This clonotype was observed a handful of times. The V and J genes are TRBV5-1 and TRBJ2-3, with 7 bases fitting TRBD1. This CDR3 has 15 amino acids. Unmatched junction bases numbered 5, after V lost 4 bases and J lost 0 bases. Per germline, CDR1 SGHRS and CDR2 YFSETQ. CDR3 DNA: TGCGCCAGCAGCGCGGACAGGACTAGCACAGATACGCAGTATTTT. Its protein is CASSADRTSTDTQYF. Using reference TRBV5-1 and TRBJ2-3 for the parts outside the CDR3, the full variable domain is KAGVTQTPRYLIKTRGQQVTLSCSPISGHRSVSWYQQTPGQGLQFLFEYFSETQRNKGNFPGRFSGRQFSNSRSEMNVSTLELGDSALYLCASSADRTSTDTQYFGPGTRLTVL.

This clonotype was recorded a few times. The chain links TRBV27 to TRBJ1-1, with TRBD1 as a possible D gene (5 bases). CDR1 and CDR2 from the germline V gene are MNHEY and SMNVEV (reference sequence). This CDR3 is 15 amino acids long. V was shortened by 0 bases and J by 1 base, with 9 bases between the two germline ends. CDR3 region: CASSLSWGGNTEAFF. In nucleotides, the CDR3 is TGTGCCAGCAGTTTATCGTGGGGGGGGAACACTGAAGCTTTCTTT.

J is TRBJ2-5 and V is TRBV12-1; the table's TRBD1 call for D was not verified on the DNA. TRBV12-1 represents a pseudogene. The CDR3 is made up of 17 amino acids. CDR3 loop: CASSPGLLDWVVQTQYF. DNA for the CDR3: TGTGCCAGCAGCCCGGGGCTCCTGGACTGGGTCGTCCAGACCCAGTACTTC.

The V call is TRBV11-1, the J call TRBJ2-3; 7 bases line up with TRBD2. Losses at the gene ends were 7 bases for V and 0 bases for J; bases not matched to a gene: 19. From germline, CDR1 is SGHAT and CDR2 FQDESV (reference sequence). The CDR3 consists of 19 residues. The CDR3 DNA reads TGTGCCAGCACCCCAAATTTCGGCGGGAGCAATCCTAGCACAGATACGCAGTATTTT. It specifies CASTPNFGGSNPSTDTQYF.

This clonotype came up many times. V is TRBV7-9 and J is TRBJ2-5; D gene uncertain. The V gene's germline CDR1 is SEHNR and CDR2 FQNEAQ (reference sequence). The germline V and J ends were trimmed by 3 bases and 3 bases, with 8 bases remaining between them. CDR3 length: 13 residues. CDR3 region: CASSFRAEETQYF. The CDR3 nucleotides are TGTGCCAGCAGCTTCCGGGCCGAAGAGACCCAGTACTTC.

This chain links TRBV20-1 with TRBJ2-7, with 8 bases fitting TRBD2. V was pared by 0 bases and J by 0 bases, with 4 bases of the junction left unmatched. Per the germline V gene, CDR1 is DFQATT and CDR2 is SNEGSKA (reference sequence). The CDR3 runs to 15 residues. CDR3 residues: CSARDGTRSSYEQYF. CDR3 nucleotides: TGCAGTGCTAGAGATGGGACTAGAAGCTCCTACGAGCAGTACTTC.

The chain links TRBV5-6 to TRBJ2-5; a weak D match, TRBD2 (5 bases). V shed 4 bases and J shed 10 bases, with 11 bases lying between them. Germline V lookup: CDR1 SGHDT, CDR2 YYEEEE. This CDR3 spans 11 amino acids. The CDR3 DNA is TGTGCCAGCAGCCTTCAGGAGGACCAGTACTTC. Protein product: CASSLQEDQYF.

This clonotype was detected only a few times. V gene TRBV18 combines with J gene TRBJ2-7; 10 bases are a match to TRBD1. Unmatched junction bases numbered 6, after V lost 5 bases and J lost 2 bases. The CDR3 has 15 residues. Germline V gives CDR1 KGHSH, CDR2 LQKENI. The CDR3 DNA reads as TGTGCCAGCTCATCCGGGACAGGGGATGCCTACGAGCAGTACGTC. It is translated as CASSSGTGDAYEQYV.

The table lists this clonotype with many counts. In DNA, the CDR3 is TGTGCCAGTAGTCGCGACAGGGGCGCTGAAGCTTTCTTT. It translates to CASSRDRGAEAFF. This sequence joins TRBV19 and TRBJ1-1, with 8 bases fitting TRBD1. The germline V gene has CDR1 LNHDA and CDR2 SQIVND (reference sequence). V was pared by 5 bases and J by 6 bases, with 5 bases of the junction left unmatched. The CDR3 covers 13 residues.

This clonotype was seen repeatedly, ten times or more. The chain is built from TRBV20-1 and TRBJ1-6, with D perhaps matching TRBD1 (5 bases). Per germline, CDR1 DFQATT and CDR2 SNEGSKA (reference sequence). This CDR3 region has 15 residues. The V end lost 2 bases, the J end lost 5 bases, and 13 bases lay between the germline ends. The CDR3 region has the DNA TGCAGTGCTAGATTGACGCAGGGTCATAATTCACCCCTCCACTTT. This encodes CSARLTQGHNSPLHF.

The chain carries TRBV7-2 and TRBJ2-4; D perhaps matches TRBD1 (6 bases). The CDR3 has 13 amino acids. V was cut by 3 bases and J by 5 bases, with 8 bases left in between. Germline V gives CDR1 SGHTA, CDR2 FQGNSA. The CDR3: CASSFDRQNIQYF. CDR3 nucleotide sequence: TGTGCCAGCAGCTTTGACAGGCAAAACATTCAGTACTTC.

Remarks on this clonotype: A much larger clone lies a single base off, so this may be a read error. The chain carries TRBV12-3 or TRBV12-4 and TRBJ2-1; possibly TRBD1 or TRBD2 for D (5 bases each). Trimming pared 8 bases from V and 6 bases from J, leaving 17 bases between. The CDR3 has 14 amino acids. The CDR3: CASLRDAASNEQFF. CDR3 nucleotides: TGTGCCAGCTTACGGGACGCTGCATCCAATGAGCAGTTCTTC.

This clonotype was recorded many times. The J gene is TRBJ2-7, the V gene TRBV20-1; D is undetermined. V lost 1 base to trimming and J lost 3 bases, with 16 bases between them. The CDR3 has 15 amino acids. Germline V gives CDR1 DFQATT, CDR2 SNEGSKA (reference sequence). The CDR3 region has the DNA TGCAGTGCTAGAGCCCCCTCCGGATGGGACTACGAGCAGTACTTC. It encodes CSARAPSGWDYEQYF.

There are a few counts of this clonotype. V and J are TRBV4-2 and TRBJ2-7, with TRBD2 identical over 7 bases. Per germline, CDR1 LGHNA and CDR2 YNFKEQ. CDR3 length: 15 amino acids. J lost 0 bases, V lost 0 bases, and 2 bases had no gene match. The CDR3 DNA reads TGTGCCAGCAGCCAAGAGGGCGGGAGCTCCTACGAGCAGTACTTC. Translating it yields CASSQEGGSSYEQYF.

This chain uses TRBV29-1 with TRBJ2-5; possibly TRBD2 for D (6 bases). Trimming removed 5 bases at V and 4 bases at J, with 11 bases between. Looked up from germline, CDR1 is SQVTM and CDR2 is ANQGSEA. The CDR3 has 12 amino acids. CDR3 nucleotide sequence: TGCAGCGTTTTGGGGGGTGGAGAGACCCAGTACTTC. It yields the protein CSVLGGGETQYF.

The sample holds a few counts of this clonotype. The V and J genes are TRBV7-3 and TRBJ1-1; 8 bases map to TRBD1. The CDR3 runs 14 residues. The J segment lost 4 bases and the V segment lost 5 bases, leaving 6 bases of the junction unmatched. Germline CDR1 reads SGHTA; CDR2 reads FQGTGA. This CDR3 reads CASSPQGAFTEAFF. The CDR3 bases are TGTGCCAGCAGCCCCCAGGGGGCGTTCACTGAAGCTTTCTTT.

This clonotype was seen more than once but under ten times. This chain connects TRBV5-1 to TRBJ1-1; no definite D call. V was cut by 4 bases and J by 1 base, with 17 bases left in between. This CDR3 is 16 amino acids long. Germline V gene sequence: CDR1 SGHRS, CDR2 YFSETQ. The CDR3 sequence: CASSPRADPSNTEAFF. CDR3 sequence (DNA): TGCGCCAGCAGCCCCCGGGCAGATCCTTCGAACACTGAAGCTTTCTTT.

In its sample, this clonotype was seen many times. V usage is TRBV4-2 and J usage is TRBJ2-7, with TRBD1 matching 9 bases. The CDR3 covers 18 residues. V lost 0 bases, J lost 1 base, and 10 bases stayed unmatched. Germline CDR1 LGHNA, CDR2 YNFKEQ. The CDR3 loop is CASSQDTWRTGDSYEQYF. In DNA form, the CDR3 reads TGTGCCAGCAGCCAAGATACCTGGAGGACAGGGGATTCCTACGAGCAGTACTTC.